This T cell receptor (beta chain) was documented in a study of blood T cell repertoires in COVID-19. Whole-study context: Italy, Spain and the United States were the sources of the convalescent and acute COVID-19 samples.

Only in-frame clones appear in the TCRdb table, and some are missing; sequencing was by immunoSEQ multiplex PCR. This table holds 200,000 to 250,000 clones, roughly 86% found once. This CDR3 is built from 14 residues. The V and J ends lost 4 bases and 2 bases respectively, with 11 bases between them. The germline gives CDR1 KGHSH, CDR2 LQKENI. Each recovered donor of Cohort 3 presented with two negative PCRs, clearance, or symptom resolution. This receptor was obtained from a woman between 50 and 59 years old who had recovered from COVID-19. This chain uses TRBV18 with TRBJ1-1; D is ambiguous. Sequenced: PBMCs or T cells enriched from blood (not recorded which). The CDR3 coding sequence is TGTGCCAGCTCACTCTCTACAGCAAACACTGAAGCTTTCTTT. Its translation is CASSLSTANTEAFF.